Below are 31 T cell receptor beta chains sequenced from a single sample in a study of OX40 agonist ivuxolimab in advanced cancers. Data came from immunoSEQ multiplex PCR; TCRdb stores just in-frame clones and leaves some out. The sample records more than 50,000 clones, roughly 73% being singletons. Material: CD4+ or CD8+ T cells sorted from blood, obtained in a trial of the OX40 agonist ivuxolimab. The receptors originated from an adult with an advanced solid tumor such as melanoma, head and neck, liver or kidney cancer.

This chain joins TRBV2 and TRBJ1-4, with TRBD1 matching over 11 bases. CDR1 is SNHLY and CDR2 is FYNNEI in the germline V gene. Germline trimming cut 5 bases from V and 7 bases from J; bases unmatched to any gene: 6. The CDR3 has 15 amino acids. In DNA, the CDR3 is TGTGCCAGCAGTCCCTGGACAGGGGGCGGTGAAAAACTGTTTTTT. Protein sequence: CASSPWTGGGEKLFF.

This clone was counted once. The rearrangement uses TRBV28 and TRBJ2-3; 12 nucleotides agree with TRBD2. This CDR3 is 15 amino acids long. Germline CDR1 is MDHEN and CDR2 is SYDVKM. V trimming: 6 bases; J trimming: 4 bases; junction bases outside the gene matches: 5. This CDR3 reads CASRPTSGGSDTQYF. For the CDR3, the DNA is TGTGCCAGCAGGCCGACTAGCGGGGGTTCAGATACGCAGTATTTT.

The chain couples TRBV6-6 to TRBJ1-1; D call uncertain. CDR1 and CDR2 (germline): MNHNY, SVGAGI (reference sequence). The CDR3 has 13 residues. The germline V and J ends were trimmed by 2 bases and 4 bases, with 8 bases remaining between them. DNA of the CDR3: TGTGCCAGCAGTTACGCGCAATTCACTGAAGCTTTCTTT. Translation: CASSYAQFTEAFF.

This clone was recorded a few times. The chain couples TRBV6-6 to TRBJ1-1; TRBD1 matches 7 bases. Trimming took 6 bases from V and 7 from J; bases not matched to a gene: 8. This CDR3 has 13 amino acids. The germline V gene has CDR1 MNHNY and CDR2 SVGAGI (reference sequence). CDR3 sequence (DNA): TGTGCCAGCAGCTTCCGACAGGGTGTTGAAGCTTTCTTT. Translation gives CASSFRQGVEAFF.

This clone was detected a few times. The chain recombines TRBV27 with TRBJ1-2, with D possibly matching TRBD1 (5 bases). Trimming shortened V by 5 bases and J by 5 bases, and 15 bases separated the two germline ends. Germline lookup yields CDR1 MNHEY and CDR2 SMNVEV (reference sequence). The CDR3 length is 14 residues. In DNA, the CDR3 is TGTGCCAGCAGTCCCCGGTTTGGGGGATATGGCTACACCTTC. Protein product: CASSPRFGGYGYTF.

The genes are TRBV7-2 and TRBJ1-1; the D gene is possibly TRBD1 (6 bases). The V gene lost 1 base and the J gene lost 5 bases, with 14 bases spanning the gap. CDR1 and CDR2 (germline): SGHTA, FQGNSA. The CDR3 contains 15 residues. Here the CDR3 DNA reads TGTGCCAGCAGCTTAGGGGTGAGGGGGGAAACTGAAGCTTTCTTT. Its translation: CASSLGVRGETEAFF.

This rearrangement joins TRBV2 to TRBJ1-1; 8 nucleotides agree with TRBD1. Germline V gene sequence: CDR1 SNHLY, CDR2 FYNNEI. Germline trimming cut 6 bases from V and 1 base from J; bases unmatched to any gene: 7. The CDR3 has 15 residues. CDR3 bases: TGTGCCAGCAGCCTCAGGACAGGGAAGAACACTGAAGCTTTCTTT. It is translated as CASSLRTGKNTEAFF.

The CDR3 sequence is CASRAGTGGGMNTEAFF. For the CDR3, the DNA is TGTGCCAGCAGGGCTGGGACAGGGGGTGGGATGAACACTGAAGCTTTCTTT. This chain connects TRBV27 to TRBJ1-1, with 11 bases that match TRBD1. Germline CDR1 reads MNHEY; CDR2 reads SMNVEV (reference sequence). The CDR3 loop spans 17 amino acids. With V trimmed by 6 bases and J by 0 bases, 9 bases remained unmatched.

J is TRBJ1-2 and V is TRBV10-3, with 12 bases lining up with TRBD1. CDR3 size: 15 residues. Germline V gene lookup returns CDR1 ENHRY and CDR2 SYGVKD. With V trimmed by 3 bases and J by 7 bases, 6 bases remained unmatched. The CDR3 here is CAISERGTGGIGYTF. In DNA form, the CDR3 reads TGTGCCATCAGTGAAAGGGGGACAGGGGGCATTGGCTACACCTTC.

This clone was seen just once. The chain links TRBV11-3 to TRBJ2-1; 10 bases are shared with TRBD2. CDR1 and CDR2 (germline): SGHNT, YENEEA. This CDR3 comprises 16 residues. V shed 3 bases, J shed 7 bases, and the junction held 9 bases outside the gene matches. CDR3 bases: TGTGCCAGCAGCTTGGGGGCTAGCGGGAGAGTTAATGAGCAGTTCTTC. It codes for CASSLGASGRVNEQFF. Combining the CDR3 with reference TRBV11-3 and TRBJ2-1 gives the whole variable domain EAGVVQSPRYKIIEKKQPVAFWCNPISGHNTLYWYLQNLGQGPELLIRYENEEAVDDSQLPKDRFSAERLKGVDSTLKIQPAELGDSAVYLCASSLGASGRVNEQFFGPGTRLTVL.

In its sample, this clone was seen a few times. The chain has TRBV4-3 and TRBJ2-5; TRBD1 might be the D (5 bases). CDR1 and CDR2 (germline): LGHNA, YSLEER. The CDR3 is 15 residues long. Trimming removed 0 bases from V and 5 bases from J, with 13 bases in between. CDR3 residues: CASSQEKAWGETQYF. CDR3 coding DNA: TGCGCCAGCAGCCAAGAGAAAGCTTGGGGCGAGACCCAGTACTTC.

This clone was found once. The rearrangement links TRBV19 to TRBJ2-2; 13 bases are shared with TRBD2. Germline CDR1 and CDR2: LNHDA and SQIVND (reference sequence). The CDR3 sequence is 17 residues long. With 6 bases clipped from V and 7 bases from J, the junction kept 11 bases outside the gene matches. In DNA form, the CDR3 reads TGTGCCAGTAGCCGGACTAGCGGGAGCAGTTGGGGCGGGGAGCTGTTTTTT. Translating gives CASSRTSGSSWGGELFF.

The chain has TRBV6-5 and TRBJ2-7; 8 nucleotides align to TRBD2. The CDR3 extends over 16 amino acids. CDR1 and CDR2 from the germline V gene are MNHEY and SVGAGI. The ends lost 0 bases at V and 5 bases at J; junction bases unmatched: 9. CDR3 bases: TGTGCCAGCAGTTACTCGATACGGGAGGGAGGGCACGAGCAGTACTTC. Translated, it gives CASSYSIREGGHEQYF.

This clone occurred a few times. The rearrangement uses TRBV18 and TRBJ2-6; 8 positions agree with TRBD1. Per germline, CDR1 KGHSH and CDR2 LQKENI. With 0 bases clipped from V and 3 bases from J, the junction kept 7 bases outside the gene matches. The CDR3 spans 18 residues. The CDR3 loop reads CASSPPAQGAGGANVLTF. In DNA form, the CDR3 reads TGTGCCAGCTCACCACCTGCGCAGGGGGCGGGTGGGGCCAACGTCCTGACTTTC.

This rearrangement joins TRBV12-5 to TRBJ1-1; possibly TRBD1 for D (5 bases). CDR3 size: 13 residues. CDR1 LGHNT and CDR2 FRNRAP come from the germline V gene. Trimming left V 5 bases short and J 5 bases short, with 12 bases between. The CDR3 reads CASGQGRGTEAFF. The CDR3 region has the DNA TGTGCTAGTGGTCAGGGCCGGGGGACTGAAGCTTTCTTT.

V and J are TRBV2 and TRBJ2-6; possibly TRBD1 for D (6 bases). The V and J ends lost 5 bases and 0 bases respectively, with 11 bases between them. CDR3 length: 16 residues. Germline CDR1 SNHLY, CDR2 FYNNEI. The CDR3 region has the DNA TGTGCCAGCAGTTCTGACAGGAGCTCTGGGGCCAACGTCCTGACTTTC. As protein: CASSSDRSSGANVLTF.

The V call is TRBV30, the J call TRBJ1-2; 8 bases match TRBD1. From germline, CDR1 is GTSNPN and CDR2 SVGIG (reference sequence). The CDR3 has 13 residues. The CDR3 spells CVVQGVTNYGYTF. The CDR3 region has the DNA TGTGTGGTACAGGGGGTCACTAACTATGGCTACACCTTC.

This clone was recorded only once. The rearrangement uses TRBV5-3 and TRBJ1-2; D is ambiguous. TRBV5-3 is designated an ORF whose function remains uncertain. The CDR3 runs 18 residues. Trimming took off 1 base at V and 1 base at J, with 20 bases between the two ends. This CDR3 reads CARSLNCRNIVFNYGYTF. The CDR3, as DNA: TGTGCCAGAAGCTTGAACTGCAGGAACATAGTATTTAACTATGGCTACACCTTC.

The chain links TRBV27 to TRBJ2-5; D could derive from TRBD1 or TRBD2 (5 bases each). V lost 0 bases and J 4 bases, leaving 12 bases between the germline ends. This CDR3 region has 15 residues. Germline V gene data show CDR1 as MNHEY and CDR2 as SMNVEV (reference sequence). The CDR3 here is CASSLSRGAVETQYF. The CDR3 coding sequence is TGTGCCAGCAGTTTATCGAGAGGGGCCGTAGAGACCCAGTACTTC.

The chain links TRBV7-8 to TRBJ2-1; TRBD1 is a possible D gene (7 bases). This CDR3 has 16 amino acids. With 3 bases removed from V and 2 bases from J, the gap between germline ends came to 14 bases. In germline, CDR1 is SGHVS, CDR2 FQNEAQ. The CDR3 loop is CASSFDTGEAYNEQFF. DNA for the CDR3: TGTGCCAGCAGCTTCGACACAGGGGAGGCCTACAATGAGCAGTTCTTC.

The gene calls are TRBV9 and TRBJ2-5; D not resolved. V shed 0 bases and J shed 5 bases, with 14 bases lying between them. The CDR3 is made up of 15 amino acids. CDR1 SGDLS and CDR2 YYNGEE come from the germline V gene. The CDR3 DNA reads as TGTGCCAGCAGCGTAGCCCCTCTTGGTGGGGAGACCCAGTACTTC. Its protein product is CASSVAPLGGETQYF.

J is TRBJ2-5 and V is TRBV7-8; D not resolved. Per germline, CDR1 SGHVS and CDR2 FQNEAQ. The CDR3 covers 14 residues. V was cut by 1 base and J by 5 bases, with 11 bases left in between. This chain's CDR3 is CASSLGVLRETQYF. The CDR3 coding sequence is TGTGCCAGCAGCTTAGGGGTGTTGAGGGAGACCCAGTACTTC.

The chain joins TRBV19 to TRBJ1-1, with 11 nucleotides matching TRBD1. CDR3 length equals 14 residues. V lost 7 bases to trimming and J lost 5 bases; unmatched junction nucleotides: 6. Germline V gives CDR1 LNHDA, CDR2 SQIVND (reference sequence). CDR3: CASTGTGGLTEAFF. The CDR3 region has the DNA TGTGCCAGTACTGGGACAGGGGGACTTACTGAAGCTTTCTTT.

This clone was detected a few times. J is TRBJ1-1 and V is TRBV6-1; 9 bases are a match to TRBD1. Germline lookup yields CDR1 MNHNS and CDR2 SASEGT. The CDR3 runs 13 residues. The J segment lost 3 bases and the V segment lost 7 bases, leaving 3 bases of the junction unmatched. The CDR3 loop is CASNRDRDTEAFF. CDR3 nucleotides: TGTGCCAGCAATCGGGACAGGGACACTGAAGCTTTCTTT.

The rearrangement uses TRBV4-1 and TRBJ2-5; 9 bases are a match to TRBD2. Germline loops: CDR1 MGHRA, CDR2 YSYEKL. With 5 bases clipped from V and 2 bases from J, the junction kept 6 bases outside the gene matches. This CDR3 spans 15 amino acids. DNA for the CDR3: TGCGCCAGCAGCAGGGCGGGGGGGCGGCAAGAGACCCAGTACTTC. Translated: CASSRAGGRQETQYF.

The V call is TRBV4-2, the J call TRBJ2-3; 8 nucleotides match TRBD2. This CDR3 has 15 residues. CDR1 is LGHNA and CDR2 is YNFKEQ in the germline V gene. V lost 4 bases and J lost 4; bases outside the gene matches: 7. CDR3 in amino acids: CASSLLGLVADTQYF. The CDR3 DNA reads as TGTGCCAGCAGCCTACTGGGACTAGTCGCAGATACGCAGTATTTT.

V is TRBV7-9 and J is TRBJ2-1, with D possibly TRBD2 on 5 matching bases. V lost 5 bases to trimming and J lost 7 bases, with 9 bases between them. Germline loops: CDR1 SEHNR, CDR2 FQNEAQ (reference sequence). The CDR3 sequence is 12 residues long. Here the CDR3 reads CASSPTRNEQFF. The CDR3, as DNA: TGTGCCAGCAGCCCCACTAGAAATGAGCAGTTCTTC.

The rearrangement links TRBV7-8 to TRBJ1-6; TRBD1 agrees at 7 bases. Per the germline V gene, CDR1 is SGHVS and CDR2 is FQNEAQ. V trimming: 5 bases; J trimming: 7 bases; junction bases outside the gene matches: 5. This CDR3 comprises 14 residues. The CDR3 DNA reads as TGTGCCAGCAGCCCGGGACAGAAGAATTCACCCCTCCACTTT. Amino acid sequence: CASSPGQKNSPLHF.

This sequence joins TRBV14 and TRBJ2-5, with TRBD1 identical over 7 bases. J was trimmed by 4 bases and V by 5 bases; bases with no gene match: 7. Germline V lookup: CDR1 SGHDN, CDR2 FVKESK. This CDR3 region has 14 residues. Written as DNA, the CDR3 is TGTGCCAGCAGCTATGGGACAGAGAGAGAGACCCAGTACTTC. It translates to CASSYGTERETQYF. Together with reference TRBV14 and TRBJ2-5, the CDR3 gives the full variable domain: EAGVTQFPSHSVIEKGQTVTLRCDPISGHDNLYWYRRVMGKEIKFLLHFVKESKQDESGMPNNRFLAERTGGTYSTLKVQPAELEDSGVYFCASSYGTERETQYFGPGTRLLVL.

This clone was detected only a few times. The V call is TRBV7-8, the J call TRBJ1-1, with unresolved D. Germline CDR1 is SGHVS and CDR2 is FQNEAQ. The CDR3 contains 13 residues. Trimming stripped 2 bases from V and 0 bases from J, with 4 bases between. The chain's CDR3 is CASSLRLNTEAFF. CDR3 coding DNA: TGTGCCAGCAGCTTAAGGTTGAACACTGAAGCTTTCTTT.

The rearrangement joins TRBV28 to TRBJ2-7, with TRBD1 identical over 7 bases. V was clipped by 5 bases and J by 5 bases; unmatched bases: 9. The CDR3 covers 14 residues. Germline values: CDR1 MDHEN, CDR2 SYDVKM. This CDR3 is CASSDTGVLDEQYF. CDR3 nucleotide sequence: TGTGCCAGCAGTGATACAGGGGTTTTGGACGAGCAGTACTTC.